These T cell receptor beta chains were read from a single sample in a study of read filtering for tumor transcriptome and immune sequencing. TCRdb reprocessed the reads with MiXCR, giving one entry per CDR3 protein. The sample lists some 120,000 distinct CDR3 sequences, 13% occurring once. Source material: a population of CD138-negative cells sorted from bone marrow. The receptors were gathered from a donor aged 40 or older with multiple myeloma. CDR3s include the opening cysteine and the closing phenylalanine or tryptophan.

CDR3	V	J
CASSQERTWGYEQYF	TRBV3-2	TRBJ2-7
CASSHGTIRSWELFF	TRBV7-9	TRBJ2-2
CAWSVIDTQYF	TRBV30	TRBJ2-3
CASSQEDYNQPQHF	TRBV11-2	TRBJ1-5
CASSLERVGTTYNEQFF	TRBV5-4	TRBJ2-1
CASSPGTSVYNEQFF	TRBV9	TRBJ2-1
CASSEGGNTGELFF	TRBV5-1	TRBJ2-2
CASSRWTDTQYF	TRBV5-6	TRBJ2-3
CSARGSGGKETQYF	TRBV20-1	TRBJ2-5
CASSPAGTSGRNEQFF	TRBV4-2	TRBJ2-1
CASSLESPGGPDNEQFF	TRBV13	TRBJ2-1
CASSLREREGRSSQFF	TRBV11-2	TRBJ2-1
CASSSGWGPEAFF	TRBV9	TRBJ1-1
CASRQGASTDTQYF	TRBV6-1	TRBJ2-3
CASNPGRVGEQFF	TRBV14	TRBJ2-1
CAWSRQGYGYTF	TRBV30	TRBJ1-2
CASSQDLQVNTEAFF	TRBV4-1	TRBJ1-1
CASSEGANYGYTF	TRBV2	TRBJ1-2
CASSSGGGPGYNEQFF	TRBV11-2	TRBJ2-1
CASSLGGLQNIQYF	TRBV7-2	TRBJ2-4
CASSQISRVGQPQHF	TRBV28	TRBJ1-5
CASSIVGLAGTQEQFF	TRBV19	TRBJ2-1
CASSHYYGTGSQDEQFF	TRBV5-1	TRBJ2-1
CASSLAGSGANVLTF	TRBV12-3/TRBV12-4	TRBJ2-6
CASSLVGGGSSYNEQFF	TRBV7-8	TRBJ2-1
CASSPRIGEQFF	TRBV7-2	TRBJ2-1
CASRPWGDLGNQPQHF	TRBV6-1	TRBJ1-5
CASSWTGGTSNEQFF	TRBV7-9	TRBJ2-1
CASSSGLAGANEQFF	TRBV7-3	TRBJ2-1
CASSFGVGSNTGELFF	TRBV12-3/TRBV12-4	TRBJ2-2
CASSFWGSGANVLTF	TRBV12-3/TRBV12-4	TRBJ2-6
CASSRDRVGGELFF	TRBV6-5	TRBJ2-2